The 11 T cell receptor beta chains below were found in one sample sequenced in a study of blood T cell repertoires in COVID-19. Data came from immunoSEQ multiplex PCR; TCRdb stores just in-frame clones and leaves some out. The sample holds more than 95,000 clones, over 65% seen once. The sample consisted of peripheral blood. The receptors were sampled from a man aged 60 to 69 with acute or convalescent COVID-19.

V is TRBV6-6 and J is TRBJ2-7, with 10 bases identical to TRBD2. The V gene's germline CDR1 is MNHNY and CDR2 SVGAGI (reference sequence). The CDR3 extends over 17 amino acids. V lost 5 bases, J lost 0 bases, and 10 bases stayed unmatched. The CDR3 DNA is TGTGCCAGCAGTCCGAGCGGACTAGCGGAGAGCTCCTACGAGCAGTACTTC. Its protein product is CASSPSGLAESSYEQYF.

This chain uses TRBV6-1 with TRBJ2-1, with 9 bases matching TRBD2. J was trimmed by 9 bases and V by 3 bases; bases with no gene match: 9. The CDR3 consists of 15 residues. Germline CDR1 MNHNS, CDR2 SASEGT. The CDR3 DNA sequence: TGTGCCAGCAGTGAGTTTCGACTAGCGGCTGTTGAGCAGTTCTTC. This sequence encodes CASSEFRLAAVEQFF.

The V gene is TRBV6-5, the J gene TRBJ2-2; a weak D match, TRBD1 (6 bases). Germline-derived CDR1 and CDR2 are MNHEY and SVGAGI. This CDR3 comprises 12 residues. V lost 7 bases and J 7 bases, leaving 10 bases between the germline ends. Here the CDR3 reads CASTPGVGELFF. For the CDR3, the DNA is TGTGCCAGCACCCCAGGGGTCGGGGAGCTGTTTTTT.

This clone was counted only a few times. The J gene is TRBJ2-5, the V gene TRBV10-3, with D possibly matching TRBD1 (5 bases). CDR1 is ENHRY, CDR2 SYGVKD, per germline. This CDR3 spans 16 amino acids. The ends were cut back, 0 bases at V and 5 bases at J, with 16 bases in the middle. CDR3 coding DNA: TGTGCCATCAGTGAGTCGTCGGACCCTGCAGGGGAGACCCAGTACTTC. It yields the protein CAISESSDPAGETQYF.

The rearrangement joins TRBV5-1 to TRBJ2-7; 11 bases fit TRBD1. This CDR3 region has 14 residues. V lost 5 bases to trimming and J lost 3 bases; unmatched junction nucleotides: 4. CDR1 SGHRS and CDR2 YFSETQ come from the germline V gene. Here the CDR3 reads CASRPGTGGYEQYF. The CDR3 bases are TGCGCCAGCAGGCCCGGGACAGGGGGCTACGAGCAGTACTTC.

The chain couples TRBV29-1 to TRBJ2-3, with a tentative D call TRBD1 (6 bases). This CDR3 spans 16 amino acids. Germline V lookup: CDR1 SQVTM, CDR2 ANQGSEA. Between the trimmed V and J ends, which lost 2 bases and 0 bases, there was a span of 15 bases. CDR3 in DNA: TGCAGCGTTGAATTTGAGGGGCAGGGGAGCACAGATACGCAGTATTTT. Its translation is CSVEFEGQGSTDTQYF.

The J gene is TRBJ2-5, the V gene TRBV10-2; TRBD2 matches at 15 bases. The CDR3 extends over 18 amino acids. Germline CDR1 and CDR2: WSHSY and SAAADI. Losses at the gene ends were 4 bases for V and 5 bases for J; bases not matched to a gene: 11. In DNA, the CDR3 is TGCGCCAGCAGTGCTCACCCTCCGGGACTAGCGGGAGGTGAGACCCAGTACTTC. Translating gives CASSAHPPGLAGGETQYF.

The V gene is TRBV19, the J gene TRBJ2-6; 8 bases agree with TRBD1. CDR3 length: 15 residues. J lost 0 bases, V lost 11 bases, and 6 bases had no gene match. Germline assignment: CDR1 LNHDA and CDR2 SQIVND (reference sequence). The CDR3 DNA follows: TGTGCCGCAAAACAGGGGGTCTCTGGGGCCAACGTCCTGACTTTC. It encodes CAAKQGVSGANVLTF.

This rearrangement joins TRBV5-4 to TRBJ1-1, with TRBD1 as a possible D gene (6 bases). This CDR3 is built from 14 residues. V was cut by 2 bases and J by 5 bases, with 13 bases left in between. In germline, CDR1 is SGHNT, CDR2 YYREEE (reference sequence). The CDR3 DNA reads TGTGCCAGCAGCTTACAGGGTATCGGGACTGAAGCTTTCTTT. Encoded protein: CASSLQGIGTEAFF.

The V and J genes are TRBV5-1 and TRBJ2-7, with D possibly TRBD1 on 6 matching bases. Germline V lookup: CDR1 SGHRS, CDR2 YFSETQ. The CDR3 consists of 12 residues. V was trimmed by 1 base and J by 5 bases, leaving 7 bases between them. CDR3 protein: CASSLTGNEQYF. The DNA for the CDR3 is TGCGCCAGCAGCTTGACAGGGAACGAGCAGTACTTC.

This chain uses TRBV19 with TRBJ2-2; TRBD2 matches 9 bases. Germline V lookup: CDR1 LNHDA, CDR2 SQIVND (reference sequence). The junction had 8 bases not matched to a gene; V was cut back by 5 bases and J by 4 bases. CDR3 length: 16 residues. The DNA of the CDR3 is TGTGCCAGTAGTCTTTTAGCGGGAGTTGTCACCGGGGAGCTGTTTTTT. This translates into CASSLLAGVVTGELFF.